The 30 T cell receptor beta chains reported below all come from one sample, sequenced in a study of CD49a tissue-resident CD8 T cells in human skin. TCRdb keeps only in-frame clones here, not all; method: immunoSEQ multiplex PCR. Of roughly 1,500 clones in the sample, about 74% were seen once. The material sequenced was CLA- CD8+ effector memory T cells sorted from blood. The receptors come from a human donor in good health.

The chain recombines TRBV5-1 with TRBJ2-5; 12 positions match TRBD2. Germline loops: CDR1 SGHRS, CDR2 YFSETQ. CDR3 length equals 15 residues. Trimming cost V 2 bases and J 7 bases; bases outside gene matches: 6. The CDR3 sequence is CASSFSSGGAPTQYF. CDR3 in DNA: TGCGCCAGCAGCTTTTCTAGCGGGGGGGCACCGACCCAGTACTTC.

This clone was recorded once. Sequence at one end of the junction differs from germline and may be a read error. V and J are TRBV23-1 and TRBJ2-7; the match to TRBD2 covers 12 bases. TRBV23-1 is noted as an ORF with a role that remains uncertain. CDR3 length equals 16 residues. The CDR3 is CASSQSTSGSSHEQYF. CDR3 DNA: TGCGCCAGCAGTCAATCGACTAGCGGGAGCTCCCACGAGCAGTACTTC.

The chain uses TRBV6-6 and TRBJ1-4; TRBD1 matches at 7 bases. The V gene's germline CDR1 is MNHNY and CDR2 SVGAGI (reference sequence). The J segment lost 3 bases and the V segment lost 4 bases, leaving 2 bases of the junction unmatched. CDR3 length: 14 residues. The DNA for the CDR3 is TGTGCCAGCAGTTGGGACAGCCCTAATGAAAAACTGTTTTTT. The encoded protein is CASSWDSPNEKLFF.

The chain couples TRBV27 to TRBJ2-2, with D maybe TRBD1 (6 bases). Trimming stripped 2 bases from V and 6 bases from J, with 7 bases between. The CDR3 length is 13 residues. Looked up from germline, CDR1 is MNHEY and CDR2 is SMNVEV (reference sequence). This CDR3 reads CASSLNRAGELFF. CDR3 in DNA: TGTGCCAGCAGTTTAAACAGGGCCGGGGAGCTGTTTTTT.

The chain carries TRBV28 and TRBJ2-1; perhaps TRBD2 as D (5 bases). CDR1 and CDR2 from the germline V gene are MDHEN and SYDVKM. The CDR3 runs to 11 residues. The V and J ends lost 3 bases and 11 bases respectively, with 8 bases between them. The DNA for the CDR3 is TGTGCCAGCAGTTTTGGACTCCAGCAGTTCTTC. This sequence encodes CASSFGLQQFF.

V and J are TRBV6-1 and TRBJ2-5, with 14 bases fitting TRBD2. Germline V gives CDR1 MNHNS, CDR2 SASEGT. The CDR3 length is 15 residues. V gave up 4 bases and J gave up 4 bases; unmatched junction bases: 2. The CDR3, as DNA: TGTGCCAGCAGTGGACTAGCGGGAGGGCCAGAGACCCAGTACTTC. This codes for CASSGLAGGPETQYF.

The table lists this clone with a few counts. The chain recombines TRBV7-8 with TRBJ2-7, with TRBD1 matching over 10 bases. The CDR3 length is 15 residues. The germline CDR1 and CDR2 sequences are SGHVS and FQNEAQ. V was clipped by 3 bases and J by 5 bases; unmatched bases: 7. In DNA, the CDR3 is TGTGCCAGCAGCTTCTCCGGGACAGGGGTTAACGAGCAGTACTTC. It encodes CASSFSGTGVNEQYF.

V is TRBV28 and J is TRBJ1-4; 7 bases fit TRBD1. Trimming removed 3 bases from V and 7 bases from J; junction bases left unmatched: 8. The CDR3 covers 15 residues. The V gene's germline CDR1 is MDHEN and CDR2 SYDVKM. CDR3 region: CASSLLRGQVEKLFF. CDR3 in DNA: TGTGCCAGCAGTTTGTTGAGGGGGCAGGTTGAAAAACTGTTTTTT.

The chain combines TRBV4-3 with TRBJ2-2; TRBD2 matches at 8 bases. The CDR3 sequence is 15 residues long. V was pared by 5 bases and J by 4 bases, with 6 bases of the junction left unmatched. Germline lookup yields CDR1 LGHNA and CDR2 YSLEER. The CDR3 sequence is CASSIGAGGTGELFF. CDR3 bases: TGCGCCAGCAGCATCGGTGCGGGGGGCACCGGGGAGCTGTTTTTT.

This chain links TRBV6-4 with TRBJ2-1; TRBD2 aligns across 9 bases. With 3 bases clipped from V and 8 bases from J, the junction kept 8 bases outside the gene matches. The CDR3 sequence is 15 residues long. The germline gives CDR1 MRHNA, CDR2 SNTAGT. As DNA, the CDR3 is TGTGCCAGCAGTGATGGGCTAGCGGGAATCGATGAGCAGTTCTTC. Its protein is CASSDGLAGIDEQFF.

This clone has a handful of counts. The chain joins TRBV7-2 to TRBJ2-7; TRBD2 might be the D (6 bases). Trimming left V 1 base short and J 1 base short, with 14 bases between. Germline values: CDR1 SGHTA, CDR2 FQGNSA. The CDR3 consists of 16 residues. DNA for the CDR3: TGTGCCAGCAGCTTAGTACCCTCCGGGGGATCCTACGAGCAGTACTTC. Translation: CASSLVPSGGSYEQYF.

This clone has only a few counts. V and J are TRBV4-1 and TRBJ2-1; TRBD2 agrees at 8 bases. Germline V gene sequence: CDR1 MGHRA, CDR2 YSYEKL. The CDR3 runs 16 residues. Losses at the gene ends were 1 base for V and 7 bases for J; bases not matched to a gene: 9. The CDR3 sequence: CASSQVEGLVFNEQFF. Here the CDR3 DNA reads TGCGCCAGCAGCCAAGTGGAGGGACTAGTGTTTAATGAGCAGTTCTTC.

This chain joins TRBV5-4 and TRBJ1-1; D ambiguous. Germline CDR1 reads SGHNT; CDR2 reads YYREEE (reference sequence). The CDR3 totals 15 residues. V was shortened by 1 base and J by 3 bases, with 13 bases between the two germline ends. This CDR3 is CASSLLFREHTEAFF. The DNA for the CDR3 is TGTGCCAGCAGCTTGCTTTTTCGGGAACACACTGAAGCTTTCTTT.

This clone was seen a single time. The CDR3 DNA reads as TGTGCCAGCAGTGAGGGGACAGGTAACACAGATACGCAGTATTTT. It yields the protein CASSEGTGNTDTQYF. J is TRBJ2-3 and V is TRBV6-4; 8 bases match TRBD1. V gave up 3 bases and J gave up 2 bases; unmatched junction bases: 4. Germline-derived CDR1 and CDR2 are MRHNA and SNTAGT. The CDR3 loop spans 15 amino acids.

This rearrangement joins TRBV19 to TRBJ2-7, with D unclear. The CDR3 loop spans 14 amino acids. The germline V gene encodes CDR1 LNHDA and CDR2 SQIVND (reference sequence). Trimming cost V 3 bases and J 2 bases, with 11 bases left between them. The CDR3 nucleotides are TGTGCCAGTAGTATGGCGGCCGGCACCTACGAGCAGTACTTC. Encoded protein: CASSMAAGTYEQYF. The whole variable domain, filled in from reference TRBV19 and TRBJ2-7, reads DGGITQSPKYLFRKEGQNVTLSCEQNLNHDAMYWYRQDPGQGLRLIYYSQIVNDFQKGDIAEGYSVSREKKESFPLTVTSAQKNPTAFYLCASSMAAGTYEQYFGPGTRLTVT.

This clone is categorized as large. The V call is TRBV6-1, the J call TRBJ1-1, with no clear D. V was pared by 8 bases and J by 6 bases, with 10 bases between. This CDR3 contains 11 residues. The germline CDR1 and CDR2 sequences are MNHNS and SASEGT. The CDR3 spells CASPSMPEAFF. The CDR3 DNA sequence: TGTGCCAGCCCTTCTATGCCTGAAGCTTTCTTT.

The J gene is TRBJ1-6, the V gene TRBV5-6; D is possibly TRBD1 (6 bases). Germline values: CDR1 SGHDT, CDR2 YYEEEE. Between the trimmed V and J ends, which lost 2 bases and 8 bases, there was a span of 20 bases. CDR3 length: 17 residues. As DNA, the CDR3 is TGTGCCAGCAGCTTCGGGACATCAAATCTCGGAGATTCACCCCTCCACTTT. Encoded protein: CASSFGTSNLGDSPLHF.

To note about this clone: A junction boundary mismatches the germline segment, possibly from a read error. V gene TRBV5-4 combines with J gene TRBJ2-7; TRBD2 matches 11 bases. Germline V lookup: CDR1 SGHNT, CDR2 YYREEE (reference sequence). This CDR3 spans 18 amino acids. Written as DNA, the CDR3 is TGCGCCAGCAGCCAAGATTTAGCGGGGGGGCTTCTCTCCTACGAGCAGTACTTC. It translates to CASSQDLAGGLLSYEQYF.

The chain is built from TRBV25-1 and TRBJ2-3; a possible D gene is TRBD2 (6 bases). This CDR3 contains 18 residues. Germline V gene lookup returns CDR1 MGHDK and CDR2 SYGVNS. The V end lost 6 bases, the J end lost 1 base, and 23 bases lay between the germline ends. DNA of the CDR3: TGTGCCAGCAGATGGGGCGGCGGGGCCATGGGGGGCACAGATACGCAGTATTTT. Its translation: CASRWGGGAMGGTDTQYF. Variable domain in full (rest from reference TRBV25-1 and TRBJ2-3): EADIYQTPRYLVIGTGKKITLECSQTMGHDKMYWYQQDPGMELHLIHYSYGVNSTEKGDLSSESTVSRIRTEHFPLTLESARPSHTSQYLCASRWGGGAMGGTDTQYFGPGTRLTVL.

CDR3 amino acids: CATSSGMATDTQYF. CDR3 sequence (DNA): TGTGCCACCTCTAGCGGGATGGCCACAGATACGCAGTATTTT. The rearrangement links TRBV19 to TRBJ2-3; 9 bases map to TRBD2. The CDR3 runs to 14 residues. V shed 10 bases and J 2 bases; nucleotides not matched to a gene: 7. The germline V gene has CDR1 LNHDA and CDR2 SQIVND (reference sequence). Using reference TRBV19 and TRBJ2-3 for the parts outside the CDR3, the full variable domain is DGGITQSPKYLFRKEGQNVTLSCEQNLNHDAMYWYRQDPGQGLRLIYYSQIVNDFQKGDIAEGYSVSREKKESFPLTVTSAQKNPTAFYLCATSSGMATDTQYFGPGTRLTVL.

The gene calls are TRBV19 and TRBJ1-1; D is unclear. The CDR3 contains 15 residues. Germline V gene sequence: CDR1 LNHDA, CDR2 SQIVND (reference sequence). V was shortened by 2 bases and J by 4 bases, with 14 bases between the two germline ends. This CDR3 reads CASSISYFGGTEAFF. CDR3 in DNA: TGTGCCAGTAGTATAAGCTACTTCGGAGGCACTGAAGCTTTCTTT.

The V call is TRBV6-6, the J call TRBJ2-2, with a weak D call TRBD1 (7 bases). Deletions cut 6 bases from V and 6 bases from J, with 11 bases between. Germline V lookup: CDR1 MNHNY, CDR2 SVGAGI (reference sequence). This CDR3 is 13 amino acids long. The chain's CDR3 is CASSDREAGELFF. The CDR3 nucleotides are TGTGCCAGCAGCGACAGGGAGGCCGGGGAGCTGTTTTTT.

This sequence joins TRBV6-1 and TRBJ1-1; D remains ambiguous. Germline V gene lookup returns CDR1 MNHNS and CDR2 SASEGT. The CDR3 consists of 14 residues. The V end lost 2 bases, the J end lost 1 base, and 8 bases lay between the germline ends. CDR3 sequence (DNA): TGTGCCAGCAGTGAAATGTGGAGGAACACTGAAGCTTTCTTT. Protein sequence: CASSEMWRNTEAFF.

The CDR3 loop is CASRGLSQGYEQYF. The CDR3 bases are TGTGCCAGCAGGGGACTTTCTCAGGGCTACGAGCAGTACTTC. The rearrangement links TRBV27 to TRBJ2-7, with TRBD2 as a possible D gene (6 bases). Trimming stripped 6 bases from V and 3 bases from J, with 15 bases between. The germline V gene has CDR1 MNHEY and CDR2 SMNVEV (reference sequence). The CDR3 is 14 amino acids.

The rearrangement joins TRBV6-1 to TRBJ2-2, with D perhaps TRBD2 (5 bases). The length of the CDR3 is 14 residues. Germline lookup yields CDR1 MNHNS and CDR2 SASEGT. V dropped 8 bases and J dropped 4 bases, with 14 bases sitting between them. CDR3 DNA sequence: TGTGCCAGCCACGGAGGACGGACCACCGGGGAGCTGTTTTTT. It codes for CASHGGRTTGELFF.

The V call is TRBV6-4, the J call TRBJ2-2; D uncertain. Between the trimmed V and J ends, which lost 0 bases and 4 bases, there was a span of 9 bases. CDR1 is MRHNA, CDR2 SNTAGT, per germline. This CDR3 has 15 amino acids. The CDR3 DNA is TGTGCCAGCAGTGACTCTAGCAGCACCACCGGGGAGCTGTTTTTT. Translation gives CASSDSSSTTGELFF.

The chain links TRBV6-1 to TRBJ1-4; TRBD1 is a possible D gene (5 bases). Per the germline V gene, CDR1 is MNHNS and CDR2 is SASEGT. There are 15 residues in the CDR3. V was trimmed by 1 base and J by 8 bases, leaving 14 bases between them. Here the CDR3 DNA reads TGTGCCAGCAGTGAAGAAGAGTCGGGGGAAGAAAAACTGTTTTTT. It specifies CASSEEESGEEKLFF.

The gene calls are TRBV6-1 and TRBJ2-1, with 9 bases identical to TRBD2. The germline V gene has CDR1 MNHNS and CDR2 SASEGT. With 7 bases clipped from V and 0 bases from J, the junction kept 4 bases outside the gene matches. This CDR3 region has 15 residues. Written as DNA, the CDR3 is TGTGCCAGCACCTTGACTAGCGGCTCCTACAATGAGCAGTTCTTC. Its translation is CASTLTSGSYNEQFF.

The J gene is TRBJ1-1, the V gene TRBV27, with D uncertain. The CDR3 has 13 residues. V was shortened by 2 bases and J by 0 bases, with 4 bases between the two germline ends. Germline V gene sequence: CDR1 MNHEY, CDR2 SMNVEV (reference sequence). The CDR3 nucleotides are TGTGCCAGCAGTTTAACAGTGAACACTGAAGCTTTCTTT. This codes for CASSLTVNTEAFF.

The V call is TRBV30, the J call TRBJ1-5, with 8 bases identical to TRBD1. This CDR3 has 15 amino acids. The germline gives CDR1 GTSNPN, CDR2 SVGIG (reference sequence). V dropped 3 bases and J dropped 7; count of bases not matched to a gene: 11. Here the CDR3 reads CAWSRSGQEYQPQHF. Here the CDR3 DNA reads TGTGCCTGGAGCCGATCGGGACAGGAGTACCAGCCCCAGCATTTT.